These 25 T cell receptor beta chains were sequenced from one sample in a study of cytomegalovirus exposure and HLA in healthy donors. Primers for the PCR totalled 60 Vbeta and 13 Jbeta. Using immunoSEQ multiplex PCR, the repertoire was profiled, and TCRdb retains in-frame clones only, with some absent. The sample includes some 96,000 clones, 64% seen only once; the top ten take roughly 3.2%. The source material was PBMCs. Source of these receptors: a man aged 60 to 75 in good health and CMV-seronegative.

V and J are TRBV6-6 and TRBJ2-7; D is unresolved. Trimming left V 7 bases short and J 4 bases short, with 17 bases between. The CDR3 spans 14 residues. The V gene's germline CDR1 is MNHNY and CDR2 SVGAGI (reference sequence). This CDR3 reads CASNDDNPAYEQYF. In nucleotides, the CDR3 is TGTGCCAGCAACGACGACAACCCAGCATACGAGCAGTACTTC.

A few counts support this clone. This chain links TRBV10-1 with TRBJ2-7, with D possibly being TRBD1 (6 bases). V lost 0 bases and J 0 bases, leaving 12 bases between the germline ends. The V gene's germline CDR1 is WNHNN and CDR2 SYGVQD (reference sequence). This CDR3 spans 16 amino acids. The chain's CDR3 is CASSESGHLSSYEQYF. CDR3 in DNA: TGCGCCAGCAGTGAGTCGGGACATCTTAGCTCCTACGAGCAGTACTTC.

The rearrangement uses TRBV15 and TRBJ1-3, with a weak D call TRBD1 (6 bases). In germline, CDR1 is LNHNV, CDR2 YYDKDF (reference sequence). Trimming left V 5 bases short and J 4 bases short, with 15 bases between. The CDR3 covers 15 residues. CDR3 in DNA: TGTGCCACCAGCCGCGCCGCAGGGGTAGGAAACACCATATATTTT. Translating it yields CATSRAAGVGNTIYF.

A few counts support this clone. The J gene is TRBJ2-1, the V gene TRBV5-1; 7 nucleotides match TRBD2. This CDR3 is 15 amino acids long. V trimming: 4 bases; J trimming: 2 bases; junction bases outside the gene matches: 6. Germline V gene lookup returns CDR1 SGHRS and CDR2 YFSETQ. CDR3 protein: CASSLASGTYNEQFF. Written as DNA, the CDR3 is TGCGCCAGCAGCCTCGCTAGCGGCACCTACAATGAGCAGTTCTTC.

The rearrangement joins TRBV2 to TRBJ2-7; TRBD2 matches 9 bases. This CDR3 has 13 amino acids. V dropped 9 bases and J dropped 3; count of bases not matched to a gene: 6. Germline V gene lookup returns CDR1 SNHLY and CDR2 FYNNEI. The CDR3 spells CARGGGRVYEQYF. The CDR3 nucleotides are TGTGCCAGGGGGGGCGGGAGGGTCTACGAGCAGTACTTC.

The chain links TRBV29-1 to TRBJ2-1; 12 nucleotides match TRBD2. CDR3 length equals 14 residues. The J segment lost 2 bases and the V segment lost 6 bases, leaving 2 bases of the junction unmatched. Germline CDR1 and CDR2: SQVTM and ANQGSEA. CDR3 sequence reads: CSVPSGGAYNEQFF. CDR3 coding DNA: TGCAGCGTACCTAGCGGGGGGGCCTACAATGAGCAGTTCTTC.

The chain has TRBV18 and TRBJ1-6, with unresolved D. The CDR3 totals 16 residues. The germline V gene has CDR1 KGHSH and CDR2 LQKENI. Trimming removed 3 bases at V and 3 bases at J, with 12 bases between. CDR3 loop: CASSPDPGFYNSPLHF. Here the CDR3 DNA reads TGTGCCAGCTCACCCGACCCCGGGTTCTATAATTCACCCCTCCACTTT. Full variable domain (rest looked up from reference TRBV18 and TRBJ1-6): NAGVMQNPRHLVRRRGQEARLRCSPMKGHSHVYWYRQLPEEGLKFMVYLQKENIIDESGMPKERFSAEFPKEGPSILRIQQVVRGDSAAYFCASSPDPGFYNSPLHFGNGTRLTVT.

This chain joins TRBV13 and TRBJ2-1, with D perhaps matching TRBD2 (7 bases). The CDR3 runs 18 residues. The germline V and J ends were trimmed by 1 base and 5 bases, with 21 bases remaining between them. Germline CDR1 and CDR2: PRHDT and FYEKMQ (reference sequence). As DNA, the CDR3 is TGTGCCAGCAGCTTAGTGCCCACTTTCGGGGGGCCAGACAATGAGCAGTTCTTC. It translates to CASSLVPTFGGPDNEQFF.

This chain joins TRBV11-3 and TRBJ1-2; 8 nucleotides agree with TRBD1. The CDR3 length is 14 residues. Germline loops: CDR1 SGHNT, CDR2 YENEEA. With 6 bases clipped from V and 7 bases from J, the junction kept 10 bases outside the gene matches. CDR3 region: CASRYGQGSGGYTF. DNA for the CDR3: TGTGCCAGCAGGTACGGACAGGGCAGCGGTGGCTACACCTTC.

The chain is built from TRBV5-1 and TRBJ1-1; 9 nucleotides match TRBD1. The J segment lost 6 bases and the V segment lost 4 bases, leaving 7 bases of the junction unmatched. This CDR3 has 14 amino acids. Germline CDR1 reads SGHRS; CDR2 reads YFSETQ. The CDR3 DNA follows: TGCGCCAGCAGCAACGGACAGGGGTTCGCTGAAGCTTTCTTT. This gives the protein CASSNGQGFAEAFF.

For this clone: The junction does not match germline at one end; this may be a read error. This chain links TRBV7-9 with TRBJ1-5, with 8 bases fitting TRBD1. The CDR3 has 16 amino acids. The germline V gene encodes CDR1 SEHNR and CDR2 FQNEAQ (reference sequence). CDR3 sequence: CSSSLGTGERNQPQHF. The CDR3 coding sequence is TGTTCCAGCAGCTTAGGGACAGGTGAACGCAATCAGCCCCAGCATTTT.

The chain is built from TRBV27 and TRBJ2-2; 9 positions match TRBD1. V shed 8 bases and J 8 bases; nucleotides not matched to a gene: 15. The CDR3 contains 16 residues. Germline values: CDR1 MNHEY, CDR2 SMNVEV (reference sequence). The CDR3: CASRPSGTGFLGELFF. In DNA, the CDR3 is TGTGCCAGCCGCCCCTCCGGGACAGGGTTTTTGGGGGAGCTGTTTTTT.

V usage is TRBV29-1 and J usage is TRBJ1-1, with D possibly matching TRBD1 (6 bases). CDR1 and CDR2 (germline): SQVTM, ANQGSEA. The CDR3 is 13 residues long. Deletions cut 4 bases from V and 2 bases from J, with 11 bases between. CDR3 protein: CSVARQANTEAFF. CDR3 bases: TGCAGCGTTGCCCGACAGGCCAACACTGAAGCTTTCTTT.

This clone has just a few counts. This sequence joins TRBV9 and TRBJ1-3; 7 bases align to TRBD1. The length of the CDR3 is 14 residues. In germline, CDR1 is SGDLS, CDR2 YYNGEE. After removal of 3 bases from V and 3 bases from J, the junction contained 3 bases not matched to a gene. The CDR3 region has the DNA TGTGCCAGCAGCGCCGGGGACAGTGGAAACACCATATATTTT. Its protein is CASSAGDSGNTIYF.

The genes are TRBV6-5 and TRBJ2-3; TRBD1 aligns across 9 bases. Germline assignment: CDR1 MNHEY and CDR2 SVGAGI. With 6 bases clipped from V and 1 base from J, the junction kept 5 bases outside the gene matches. This CDR3 comprises 15 residues. CDR3 residues: CASRIQGAGTDTQYF. The DNA of the CDR3 is TGTGCCAGCAGAATACAGGGGGCAGGCACAGATACGCAGTATTTT.

The chain combines TRBV5-6 with TRBJ2-7; no clear D gene. Trimming pared 1 base from V and 3 bases from J, leaving 5 bases between. The CDR3 is 12 amino acids. Germline V gene lookup returns CDR1 SGHDT and CDR2 YYEEEE. The CDR3 DNA is TGTGCCAGCAGCTTGCGAGACTACGAGCAGTACTTC. Translated: CASSLRDYEQYF.

The chain joins TRBV18 to TRBJ1-5; 10 nucleotides match TRBD1. V was clipped by 8 bases and J by 6 bases; unmatched bases: 7. Per the germline V gene, CDR1 is KGHSH and CDR2 is LQKENI. This CDR3 comprises 14 residues. CDR3 sequence (DNA): TGTGCCAGCACTGGACAGGGGGGAGTTCAGCCCCAGCATTTT. Amino acids: CASTGQGGVQPQHF.

This clone was seen a single time. V and J are TRBV6-1 and TRBJ1-2, with 7 bases lining up with TRBD1. V gave up 5 bases and J gave up 4 bases; unmatched junction bases: 7. The CDR3 is made up of 14 amino acids. Germline V gene lookup returns CDR1 MNHNS and CDR2 SASEGT. DNA for the CDR3: TGTGCCAGCAGTTCAGGACAGGTTAGCTATGGCTACACCTTC. Its translation: CASSSGQVSYGYTF.

This chain links TRBV9 with TRBJ1-5; 7 bases map to TRBD1. Germline assignment: CDR1 SGDLS and CDR2 YYNGEE. The CDR3 totals 19 residues. With V trimmed by 0 bases and J by 9 bases, 21 bases remained unmatched. Written as DNA, the CDR3 is TGTGCCAGCAGCGTAGAGAGCAGGGGGTGCCGCACAATCTGTCGGCCCCAGCATTTT. This codes for CASSVESRGCRTICRPQHF.

A word on this clone: One end of the junction does not line up with germline, which may come from a read error. This sequence joins TRBV10-3 and TRBJ2-7; 7 bases align to TRBD1. The germline gives CDR1 ENHRY, CDR2 SYGVKD. The CDR3 runs to 16 residues. The CDR3 reads CASSSMTQGRTYEQYF. CDR3 nucleotide sequence: TGTGCCAGCAGTTCAATGACACAGGGGCGAACCTACGAGCAGTACTTC.

The chain couples TRBV30 to TRBJ1-1; weak D call: TRBD1 (6 bases). Trimming stripped 2 bases from V and 3 bases from J, with 16 bases between. The germline CDR1 and CDR2 sequences are GTSNPN and SVGIG (reference sequence). The length of the CDR3 is 15 residues. Here the CDR3 reads CAWSNTGAGDTEAFF. The CDR3 DNA reads TGTGCCTGGAGTAACACCGGGGCAGGGGACACTGAAGCTTTCTTT.

The sample holds a few counts of this clone. V and J are TRBV10-1 and TRBJ2-2, with a tentative D call TRBD1 (6 bases). V was shortened by 6 bases and J by 4 bases, with 15 bases between the two germline ends. The CDR3 is 15 amino acids. The germline V gene has CDR1 WNHNN and CDR2 SYGVQD (reference sequence). CDR3 DNA: TGCGCCAGCAGAAAAGACAGGCAAAGCACCGGGGAGCTGTTTTTT. Amino acid sequence: CASRKDRQSTGELFF.

This clone was observed once. The chain uses TRBV19 and TRBJ2-4, with D maybe TRBD1 (6 bases). Germline V gene data show CDR1 as LNHDA and CDR2 as SQIVND (reference sequence). V was clipped by 2 bases and J by 0 bases, with 11 bases between them. The CDR3 is made up of 16 amino acids. The CDR3 DNA is TGTGCCAGTAGTATACAGGGGTTGGGAGCCAAAAACATTCAGTACTTC. Its protein is CASSIQGLGAKNIQYF.

This chain connects TRBV29-1 to TRBJ1-2, with 10 bases aligning to TRBD1. With V trimmed by 4 bases and J by 7 bases, 12 bases remained unmatched. The CDR3 covers 15 residues. Germline V CDR1 and CDR2: SQVTM, ANQGSEA. CDR3 nucleotides: TGCAGCGTTGCGCTTAGGGACAGGGGATTAGGTGGCTACACCTTC. Translation gives CSVALRDRGLGGYTF.

This clone was seen only a few times. CDR3 DNA: TGCGCCAGCAGCTTAAGGCAGGGAACATTCAATGAGCAGTTCTTC. Encoded protein: CASSLRQGTFNEQFF. The chain couples TRBV5-1 to TRBJ2-1, with a possible D match to TRBD1 (5 bases). This CDR3 spans 15 amino acids. Germline loops: CDR1 SGHRS, CDR2 YFSETQ. Trimming shortened V by 2 bases and J by 6 bases, and 15 bases separated the two germline ends.